This TCR beta chain was sequenced for a study of T cells in Graves' hyperthyroidism and ophthalmopathy. This clonotype was recorded at least ten times. This CDR3 spans 19 amino acids. The V and J ends lost 9 bases and 5 bases, in that order; junction bases with no gene match: 24. Germline V gene data show CDR1 as MDHEN and CDR2 as SYDVKM. Authors of the study amplified TCR beta CDR3 regions from RNA transcripts. The HTBI primer set served for first-round RT-PCR of the TCR CDR3. Via MiXCR, TCRdb re-called the multiplex PCR reads, giving one row per CDR3 protein. The repertoire holds over 350,000 distinct CDR3 sequences, with over 12% as singletons.

V is TRBV28 and J is TRBJ2-1; 8 bases are shared with TRBD2. The specimen was blood. The TCR sequence derives from a man aged 45-65 years with Graves' ophthalmopathy. The CDR3 loop is CARLPPTDRTSYYDNEQFF. CDR3 DNA sequence: TGTGCCAGGCTTCCCCCTACCGATAGGACTAGCTACTATGACAATGAGCAGTTCTTC.